These 19 T cell receptor beta chains were sequenced from one sample in a study of T cells in Graves' hyperthyroidism and ophthalmopathy. RNA transcripts were the template for amplifying TCR beta CDR3 regions. The TCR CDR3 was amplified in a first-round RT-PCR using the HTBI primer set. TCRdb re-called the multiplex PCR reads through MiXCR, storing one row per CDR3 protein. This sample has about 480,000 distinct CDR3 sequences, with around 14% found just once. Specimen: blood. The receptors were sampled from a young woman with Graves' hyperthyroidism.

At least ten counts were recorded for this clonotype. The rearrangement uses TRBV7-3 and TRBJ2-1; D is possibly TRBD2 (7 bases). V was trimmed by 5 bases and J by 1 base, leaving 15 bases between them. The CDR3 has 16 residues. Germline assignment: CDR1 SGHTA and CDR2 FQGTGA. The CDR3 protein is CASSPGGGSSYNEQFF. In nucleotides, the CDR3 is TGTGCCAGCAGCCCGGGGGGCGGGAGTTCCTACAATGAGCAGTTCTTC.

This sequence joins TRBV20-1 and TRBJ1-2; maybe TRBD1 (5 bases). CDR3 length: 15 residues. Trimming took 3 bases from V and 1 from J, leaving 15 bases between them. The V gene's germline CDR1 is DFQATT and CDR2 SNEGSKA (reference sequence). CDR3 residues: CSARARTGINYGYTF. The CDR3 DNA sequence: TGCAGTGCTAGGGCCCGCACAGGAATTAACTATGGCTACACCTTC.

The table lists this clonotype with many counts. The rearrangement uses TRBV19 and TRBJ1-1; D is perhaps TRBD1 (5 bases). From germline, CDR1 is LNHDA and CDR2 SQIVND (reference sequence). The CDR3 spans 12 residues. V lost 5 bases, J lost 11 bases, and 15 bases lay in between. The CDR3 bases are TGTGCCAGTAGTCCGTCGGGGGACGGGGCTTTCTTT. Residues: CASSPSGDGAFF.

This clonotype was recorded many times. V usage is TRBV24-1 and J usage is TRBJ1-2; a possible D gene is TRBD1 (6 bases). This CDR3 has 13 amino acids. The V and J ends lost 9 bases and 4 bases respectively, with 14 bases between them. The germline gives CDR1 KGHDR, CDR2 SFDVKD. Here the CDR3 DNA reads TGTGCCACCGCCGGGACAACTTCCTATGGCTACACCTTC. Amino acid sequence: CATAGTTSYGYTF.

Many counts were recorded for this clonotype. V gene TRBV6-1 combines with J gene TRBJ1-5; D is perhaps TRBD1 (5 bases). Between the trimmed V and J ends, which lost 8 bases and 3 bases, there was a span of 14 bases. The CDR3 length is 14 residues. From germline, CDR1 is MNHNS and CDR2 SASEGT. The CDR3 DNA reads TGTGCCAGCGAAATACAGGATTCCAATCAGCCCCAGCATTTT. This codes for CASEIQDSNQPQHF.

There are many counts of this clonotype. V and J are TRBV7-6 and TRBJ2-2; the match to TRBD2 covers 7 bases. The CDR3 has 16 amino acids. V was pared by 4 bases and J by 7 bases, with 12 bases of the junction left unmatched. From germline, CDR1 is SGHVS and CDR2 FNYEAQ. CDR3 residues: CASSSFSGGKGGELFF. The CDR3 DNA sequence: TGTGCCAGCAGCTCATTCTCGGGGGGTAAAGGCGGGGAGCTGTTTTTT.

The rearrangement links TRBV7-2 to TRBJ2-1, with TRBD1 as a possible D gene (5 bases). CDR1 is SGHTA, CDR2 FQGNSA, per germline. The CDR3 runs to 12 residues. V lost 8 bases and J lost 10, with 15 bases in between. The CDR3, as DNA: TGTGCCAGCGGCCGCAGGGAAAGGGAGCAGTTCTTC. Translating gives CASGRREREQFF.

This clonotype was seen a few times. The chain links TRBV30 to TRBJ2-7, with 7 nucleotides matching TRBD2. The CDR3 has 12 amino acids. Germline V CDR1 and CDR2: GTSNPN, SVGIG (reference sequence). V trimming: 5 bases; J trimming: 2 bases; junction bases outside the gene matches: 3. The CDR3 sequence: CAWDSGPYEQYF. CDR3 nucleotide sequence: TGTGCCTGGGATAGCGGGCCCTACGAGCAGTACTTC.

This clonotype was seen repeatedly, ten times or more. This chain joins TRBV12-3 or TRBV12-4 and TRBJ2-1, with D hard to call. The CDR3 covers 16 residues. V lost 3 bases and J 0 bases, leaving 12 bases between the germline ends. CDR3 in DNA: TGTGCCAGCAGTTTGGGCGCCTACCCCTCCTACAATGAGCAGTTCTTC. Encoded protein: CASSLGAYPSYNEQFF.

This clonotype was observed many times. The rearrangement joins TRBV6-1 to TRBJ2-5, with D possibly TRBD2 on 6 matching bases. CDR1 MNHNS and CDR2 SASEGT come from the germline V gene. The CDR3 length is 12 residues. V lost 4 bases and J 5 bases, leaving 8 bases between the germline ends. The DNA for the CDR3 is TGTGCCAGCAGTGCTGGAGGGGAGACCCAGTACTTC. Amino acids: CASSAGGETQYF.

In its sample, this clonotype was seen many times. The genes are TRBV12-3 or TRBV12-4 and TRBJ1-5; the D is unclear. The CDR3 spans 12 residues. V shed 6 bases and J shed 6 bases, with 9 bases lying between them. This CDR3 is CASSLEGQPQHF. As DNA, the CDR3 is TGTGCCAGCAGCTTGGAGGGTCAGCCCCAGCATTTT.

The chain recombines TRBV11-3 with TRBJ2-6; D gene unclear. Germline V gene sequence: CDR1 SGHNT, CDR2 YENEEA. V dropped 4 bases and J dropped 0 bases, with 10 bases sitting between them. The CDR3 runs 16 residues. Written as DNA, the CDR3 is TGTGCCAGCAGCTCCGCGATAGACTCTGGGGCCAACGTCCTGACTTTC. Translation gives CASSSAIDSGANVLTF. The full variable domain, its missing parts supplied by reference TRBV11-3 and TRBJ2-6, is EAGVVQSPRYKIIEKKQPVAFWCNPISGHNTLYWYLQNLGQGPELLIRYENEEAVDDSQLPKDRFSAERLKGVDSTLKIQPAELGDSAVYLCASSSAIDSGANVLTFGAGSRLTVL.

The chain joins TRBV9 to TRBJ2-3; D remains unclear. The CDR3 loop spans 13 amino acids. Trimming pared 4 bases from V and 6 bases from J, leaving 12 bases between. The V gene's germline CDR1 is SGDLS and CDR2 YYNGEE. CDR3 DNA: TGTGCCAGCAGCTCCAATCGGCCGGATACGCAGTATTTT. Translated: CASSSNRPDTQYF.

The chain has TRBV20-1 and TRBJ2-6; D gene uncertain. V lost 6 bases, J lost 0 bases, and 9 bases lay in between. The CDR3 loop spans 14 amino acids. Germline V gene sequence: CDR1 DFQATT, CDR2 SNEGSKA (reference sequence). CDR3: CSASENSGANVLTF. The DNA for the CDR3 is TGCAGTGCCAGCGAAAACTCTGGGGCCAACGTCCTGACTTTC.

This clonotype was detected ten times or more. CDR3 sequence (DNA): TGTGCCAGCAGCTTAGACCAGACGAGCTCCTACAATGAGCAGTTCTTC. It yields the protein CASSLDQTSSYNEQFF. The chain links TRBV7-9 to TRBJ2-1; D is unclear. The CDR3 is made up of 16 amino acids. Germline V gene sequence: CDR1 SEHNR, CDR2 FQNEAQ (reference sequence). The V and J ends lost 1 base and 0 bases respectively, with 10 bases between them.

The chain couples TRBV3-1 to TRBJ1-6, with D tentatively TRBD1 (6 bases). Trimming shortened V by 4 bases and J by 9 bases, and 13 bases separated the two germline ends. Germline CDR1 and CDR2: LGHDT and YNNKEL (reference sequence). This CDR3 has 14 amino acids. CDR3 protein: CASSLGGEGSPLHF. The CDR3 DNA reads as TGTGCCAGCAGCCTGGGGGGCGAGGGTTCACCCCTCCACTTT.

This clonotype was observed many times. The V call is TRBV11-2, the J call TRBJ2-7; 11 bases map to TRBD2. Germline V gives CDR1 SGHAT, CDR2 FQNNGV. The trim removed 2 bases at V and 0 bases at J, leaving 12 bases unmatched. This CDR3 is built from 19 residues. DNA of the CDR3: TGTGCCAGCAGCTTACTGACTAGCGGGACGCTCCTGTTCTCCTACGAGCAGTACTTC. This sequence encodes CASSLLTSGTLLFSYEQYF. The variable domain in full, with the rest retrieved from reference TRBV11-2 and TRBJ2-7, is EAGVAQSPRYKIIEKRQSVAFWCNPISGHATLYWYQQILGQGPKLLIQFQNNGVVDDSQLPKDRFSAERLKGVDSTLKIQPAKLEDSAVYLCASSLLTSGTLLFSYEQYFGPGTRLTVT.

The sample holds many counts of this clonotype. This chain connects TRBV19 to TRBJ1-2, with TRBD1 as a possible D gene (6 bases). Germline lookup yields CDR1 LNHDA and CDR2 SQIVND (reference sequence). The CDR3 has 13 amino acids. V gave up 7 bases and J gave up 4 bases, with 13 bases separating them. The CDR3 DNA reads as TGTGCCAGTAACCTGGACAGTTTCTATGGCTACACCTTC. Amino acids: CASNLDSFYGYTF.

This clonotype has a count of ten or more. V gene TRBV12-3 or TRBV12-4 combines with J gene TRBJ1-4; D unclear. CDR3 length equals 13 residues. The V end lost 2 bases, the J end lost 10 bases, and 11 bases lay between the germline ends. The CDR3 DNA sequence: TGTGCCAGCAGTTTATTAGAGGGTGGAAAACTGTTTTTT. Translating gives CASSLLEGGKLFF.